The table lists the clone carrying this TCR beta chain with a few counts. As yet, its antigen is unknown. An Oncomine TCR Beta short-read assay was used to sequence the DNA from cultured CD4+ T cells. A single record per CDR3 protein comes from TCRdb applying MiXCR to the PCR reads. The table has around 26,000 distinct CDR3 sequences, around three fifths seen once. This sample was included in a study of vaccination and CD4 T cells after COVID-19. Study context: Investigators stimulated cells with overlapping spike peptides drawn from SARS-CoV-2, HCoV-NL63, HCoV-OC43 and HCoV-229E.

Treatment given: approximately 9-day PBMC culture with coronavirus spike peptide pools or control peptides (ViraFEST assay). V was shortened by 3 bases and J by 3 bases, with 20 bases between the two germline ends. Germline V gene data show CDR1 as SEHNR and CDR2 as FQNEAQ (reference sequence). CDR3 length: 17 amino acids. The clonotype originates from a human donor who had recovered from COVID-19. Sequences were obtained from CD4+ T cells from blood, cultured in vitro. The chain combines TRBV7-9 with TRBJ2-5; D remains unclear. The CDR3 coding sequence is TGTGCCAGCAGCTTCTCTGTCCGCCCAGGTCCCGAAGAGACCCAGTACTTC. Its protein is CASSFSVRPGPEETQYF.